A single sample gave rise to the 4 T cell receptor beta chains below, sequenced in a study of cytomegalovirus exposure and HLA in healthy donors. PCR was performed using 60 Vbeta and 13 Jbeta primers. Some clones are missing from TCRdb's copy, which holds only in-frame ones; the method was immunoSEQ multiplex PCR. This table has 150,000 to 200,000 clones, roughly 79% appearing once. The sample consisted of PBMCs. The receptors derive from a middle-aged woman in good health and CMV-seronegative.

This clone has a single count. The CDR3 sequence is CASSYGTAGDNEQFF. CDR3 coding DNA: TGTGCCAGCAGTTACGGGACGGCGGGGGACAATGAGCAGTTCTTC. This chain links TRBV6-5 with TRBJ2-1, with 7 positions matching TRBD2. Germline V CDR1 and CDR2: MNHEY, SVGAGI. V shed 2 bases and J 5 bases; nucleotides not matched to a gene: 6. The CDR3 totals 15 residues.

The V gene is TRBV30, the J gene TRBJ1-5; D gene ambiguous. Per the germline V gene, CDR1 is GTSNPN and CDR2 is SVGIG (reference sequence). V was trimmed by 1 base and J by 5 bases, leaving 12 bases between them. This CDR3 spans 14 amino acids. The CDR3 DNA reads TGTGCCTGGAGTGCGGGGATTTGGGATCAGCCCCAGCATTTT. Residues: CAWSAGIWDQPQHF.

This clone has just one count. V and J are TRBV6-1 and TRBJ1-1; D unclear. The germline V gene has CDR1 MNHNS and CDR2 SASEGT. The CDR3 consists of 12 residues. Trimming stripped 8 bases from V and 6 bases from J, with 13 bases between. CDR3 sequence: CASREGTAEAFF. In nucleotides, the CDR3 is TGTGCCAGCCGAGAAGGTACTGCTGAAGCTTTCTTT.

This clone was observed a handful of times. V usage is TRBV28 and J usage is TRBJ1-2; 8 bases match TRBD1. The CDR3 covers 14 residues. The V segment lost 5 bases and the J segment 2 bases; nucleotides outside the gene matches: 4. Germline V CDR1 and CDR2: MDHEN, SYDVKM. CDR3 loop: CASSLQGANYGYTF. The CDR3, as DNA: TGTGCCAGCAGTCTTCAGGGGGCAAACTATGGCTACACCTTC.